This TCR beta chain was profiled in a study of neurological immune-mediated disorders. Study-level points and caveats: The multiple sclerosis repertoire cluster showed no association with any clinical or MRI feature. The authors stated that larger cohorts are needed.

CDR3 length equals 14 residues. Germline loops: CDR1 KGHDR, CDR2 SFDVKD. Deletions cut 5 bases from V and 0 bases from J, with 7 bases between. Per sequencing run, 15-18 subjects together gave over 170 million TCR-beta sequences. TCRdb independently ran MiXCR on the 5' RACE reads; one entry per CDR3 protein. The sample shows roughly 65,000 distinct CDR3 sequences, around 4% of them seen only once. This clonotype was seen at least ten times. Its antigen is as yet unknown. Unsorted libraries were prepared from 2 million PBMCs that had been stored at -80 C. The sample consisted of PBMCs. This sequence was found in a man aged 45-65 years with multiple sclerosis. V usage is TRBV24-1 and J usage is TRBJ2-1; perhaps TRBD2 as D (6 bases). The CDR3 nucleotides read TGTGCCACCAGTGCCGGGGGCTCCTACAATGAGCAGTTCTTC. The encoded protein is CATSAGGSYNEQFF.